This T cell receptor beta chain appears in the sequencing data of a study of shared T cell receptors in the human thymus. Trimming removed 4 bases from V and 5 bases from J, with 14 bases in between. CDR3 length: 14 amino acids. Per the germline V gene, CDR1 is MNHEY and CDR2 is SVGAGI. The table came from immunoSEQ multiplex PCR; TCRdb's copy has only in-frame clones and leaves some out. The sample has hundreds of thousands of clones, around nine tenths seen once. These data were also filed under a second study, of human thymus T cells. Turning to that study: Healthy Finnish infants having corrective surgery for congenital heart defects served as donors. In corrective heart surgery, resections were taken, and these provided the thymus tissue. Thymic and blood repertoires showed apparently biased V and J gene usage. Related work found strong thymic repertoire overlap between unrelated individuals.

This receptor was obtained from a boy less than two years old with a congenital heart defect. The chain uses TRBV6-5 and TRBJ1-1, with D perhaps TRBD1 (6 bases). The sample comprised thymocytes. The DNA for the CDR3 is TGTGCCAGCAGTTCGCAGGGAGGGGGAACTGAAGCTTTCTTT. This gives the protein CASSSQGGGTEAFF.